One sample yielded the 21 T cell receptor beta chains listed below, sequenced in a study of T cell responses to AZD1222 COVID-19 vaccine. Measured with immunoSEQ multiplex PCR; TCRdb has only the in-frame clones, and not every one. Of 90,000 to 120,000 clones detected, 88% appear once; the ten largest clones hold more than 6.5%. This material consisted of peripheral blood, taken on day 0 of AZD1222 vaccination. These receptors came from an adult in good health.

The rearrangement joins TRBV7-2 to TRBJ2-2, with 8 nucleotides matching TRBD2. CDR3 length: 16 residues. Germline-derived CDR1 and CDR2 are SGHTA and FQGNSA. V lost 2 bases to trimming and J lost 1 base; unmatched junction nucleotides: 3. The CDR3, as DNA: TGTGCCAGCAGCTTATATCGGGGGGGGAACACCGGGGAGCTGTTTTTT. It encodes CASSLYRGGNTGELFF.

The V call is TRBV2, the J call TRBJ1-6; 7 bases map to TRBD1. The CDR3 consists of 13 residues. V dropped 6 bases and J dropped 10; count of bases not matched to a gene: 6. Looked up from germline, CDR1 is SNHLY and CDR2 is FYNNEI. CDR3: CASRDRTGSPLHF. The CDR3 coding sequence is TGTGCCAGCAGGGACAGGACGGGATCACCCCTCCACTTT.

CDR3 protein: CASSQLGGTQYF. CDR3 DNA sequence: TGTGCCAGCAGCCAGCTGGGTGGTACGCAGTATTTT. The genes are TRBV3-1 (or the pseudogene TRBV3-2) and TRBJ2-3; D is ambiguous. This CDR3 is 12 amino acids long. Germline CDR1 is LGHDT and CDR2 is YNNKEL (reference sequence). The V gene lost 3 bases and the J gene lost 8 bases, with 9 bases spanning the gap.

This clone came up a few times. DNA of the CDR3: TGTGCCAGTAGTATAGCTCGGACAGCTGAAAAACTGTTTTTT. Amino acid sequence: CASSIARTAEKLFF. The rearrangement joins TRBV19 to TRBJ1-4, with a possible D match to TRBD1 (6 bases). The V end was cut by 1 base, the J end by 7 bases, with 10 bases between. Germline values: CDR1 LNHDA, CDR2 SQIVND (reference sequence). The CDR3 spans 14 residues.

This clone was found a few times. This CDR3 reads CASSVDRVSSNQPQHF. The CDR3 DNA sequence: TGTGCCAGCAGCGTCGACAGGGTAAGTAGCAATCAGCCCCAGCATTTT. The V gene is TRBV7-3, the J gene TRBJ1-5, with TRBD1 identical over 7 bases. J lost 0 bases, V lost 5 bases, and 7 bases had no gene match. CDR1 is SGHTA and CDR2 is FQGTGA in the germline V gene. This CDR3 contains 16 residues.

The gene calls are TRBV18 and TRBJ2-4; D is possibly TRBD1 or TRBD2 (5 bases each). Germline values: CDR1 KGHSH, CDR2 LQKENI. Between the trimmed V and J ends, which lost 4 bases and 6 bases, there was a span of 16 bases. The length of the CDR3 is 15 residues. The CDR3, as DNA: TGTGCCAGCTCACAACCAGACCTAGGGACAAACATTCAGTACTTC. Its translation: CASSQPDLGTNIQYF.

This chain links TRBV11-2 with TRBJ2-2; 12 bases agree with TRBD2. This CDR3 spans 18 amino acids. Germline lookup yields CDR1 SGHAT and CDR2 FQNNGV. With V trimmed by 1 base and J by 4 bases, 7 bases remained unmatched. In DNA form, the CDR3 reads TGTGCCAGCAGCTTAGGGCTAGCGGGGGGGCAAGGCACCGGGGAGCTGTTTTTT. This gives the protein CASSLGLAGGQGTGELFF.

This clone turned up a few times. The chain uses TRBV20-1 and TRBJ1-5, with D unclear. The CDR3 loop spans 13 amino acids. V was trimmed by 3 bases and J by 5 bases, leaving 11 bases between them. Looked up from germline, CDR1 is DFQATT and CDR2 is SNEGSKA (reference sequence). CDR3 amino acids: CSASASEYQPQHF. The CDR3 bases are TGCAGTGCTAGTGCCAGCGAGTATCAGCCCCAGCATTTT.

This chain connects TRBV5-5 to TRBJ2-3; D call uncertain. The CDR3 extends over 16 amino acids. Per the germline V gene, CDR1 is SGHKS and CDR2 is YYEKEE (reference sequence). Trimming removed 4 bases from V and 0 bases from J, with 15 bases in between. In DNA, the CDR3 is TGTGCCAGCAGCCGTGGGCCTGGGTCTAGCACAGATACGCAGTATTTT. Translation: CASSRGPGSSTDTQYF.

V and J are TRBV28 and TRBJ1-2, with D unclear. The CDR3 length is 14 residues. Trimming took off 3 bases at V and 0 bases at J, with 8 bases between the two ends. Germline CDR1 MDHEN, CDR2 SYDVKM. The chain's CDR3 is CASSLAGSNYGYTF. The CDR3 nucleotides read TGTGCCAGCAGTTTGGCGGGGTCTAACTATGGCTACACCTTC.

The CDR3 here is CASRTGQGFHEQFF. In DNA, the CDR3 is TGTGCCAGCAGGACGGGACAGGGTTTCCATGAGCAGTTCTTC. V and J are TRBV28 and TRBJ2-1, with 9 positions matching TRBD1. This CDR3 region has 14 residues. Trimming cost V 6 bases and J 8 bases; bases outside gene matches: 8. Germline V lookup: CDR1 MDHEN, CDR2 SYDVKM.

The CDR3 DNA sequence: TGTGCCAGCAGCGGGGGACTAGCGGGTCAGAGCTCCTACAATGAGCAGTTCTTC. Encoded protein: CASSGGLAGQSSYNEQFF. The chain links TRBV28 to TRBJ2-1, with 12 bases that match TRBD2. Germline CDR1 MDHEN, CDR2 SYDVKM. The CDR3 has 18 amino acids. With V trimmed by 6 bases and J by 0 bases, 9 bases remained unmatched. The full variable domain, in which reference TRBV28 and TRBJ2-1 provide the parts outside the CDR3, is DVKVTQSSRYLVKRTGEKVFLECVQDMDHENMFWYRQDPGLGLRLIYFSYDVKMKEKGDIPEGYSVSREKKERFSLILESASTNQTSMYLCASSGGLAGQSSYNEQFFGPGTRLTVL.

The chain links TRBV6-4 to TRBJ1-2, with 7 nucleotides matching TRBD1. The V gene's germline CDR1 is MRHNA and CDR2 SNTAGT. The ends lost 3 bases at V and 7 bases at J; junction bases unmatched: 11. CDR3 length: 15 residues. For the CDR3, the DNA is TGTGCCAGCAGTGAAACAGGGGACAACCTGGGTGGCTACACCTTC. Amino acids: CASSETGDNLGGYTF.

This rearrangement joins TRBV7-2 to TRBJ1-6; D is perhaps TRBD1 (5 bases). Germline CDR1 SGHTA, CDR2 FQGNSA. The CDR3 runs to 15 residues. V lost 1 base and J 5 bases, leaving 9 bases between the germline ends. CDR3 residues: CASSLEGTDNSPLHF. CDR3 nucleotides: TGTGCCAGCAGCTTAGAGGGGACGGATAATTCACCCCTCCACTTT.

The rearrangement links TRBV13 to TRBJ2-2; 10 bases align to TRBD1. Germline lookup yields CDR1 PRHDT and CDR2 FYEKMQ (reference sequence). The CDR3 sequence is 16 residues long. Germline trimming cut 7 bases from V and 2 bases from J; bases unmatched to any gene: 7. CDR3 bases: TGTGCCAGCACCCCTGGGACAGGGGACAACACCGGGGAGCTGTTTTTT. Translated, it gives CASTPGTGDNTGELFF.

The chain is built from TRBV2 and TRBJ2-4; no definite D call. Germline V gene sequence: CDR1 SNHLY, CDR2 FYNNEI. V gave up 6 bases and J gave up 1 base, with 10 bases separating them. The CDR3 loop spans 14 amino acids. The CDR3 nucleotides read TGTGCCAGCAGCCCTCGGAGCGCCAAAAACATTCAGTACTTC. Protein: CASSPRSAKNIQYF.

This clone was detected only once. J is TRBJ2-3 and V is TRBV9; TRBD2 matches at 9 bases. Germline loops: CDR1 SGDLS, CDR2 YYNGEE. This CDR3 is 17 amino acids long. Losses at the gene ends were 0 bases for V and 1 base for J; bases not matched to a gene: 6. CDR3 residues: CASSVEVLAGRTDTQYF. CDR3 DNA sequence: TGTGCCAGCAGCGTAGAAGTCCTAGCGGGGCGCACAGATACGCAGTATTTT.

The genes are TRBV4-2 and TRBJ2-3; 10 bases map to TRBD2. The germline V gene has CDR1 LGHNA and CDR2 YNFKEQ. The CDR3 is 18 residues long. With 1 base clipped from V and 5 bases from J, the junction kept 12 bases outside the gene matches. CDR3 coding DNA: TGTGCCAGCAGCCAAGGAGTCAGTAGCGGGGGGACAAGAGATACGCAGTATTTT. Protein: CASSQGVSSGGTRDTQYF.

The J gene is TRBJ2-7, the V gene TRBV18; 12 bases agree with TRBD2. The ends lost 2 bases at V and 3 bases at J; junction bases unmatched: 2. Germline-derived CDR1 and CDR2 are KGHSH and LQKENI. The CDR3 loop spans 15 amino acids. The CDR3: CASSPGLAGNYEQYF. As DNA, the CDR3 is TGTGCCAGCTCACCAGGACTAGCGGGAAACTACGAGCAGTACTTC.

This chain uses TRBV4-3 with TRBJ2-3, with TRBD2 matching 14 bases. Germline-derived CDR1 and CDR2 are LGHNA and YSLEER. With 2 bases clipped from V and 4 bases from J, the junction kept 8 bases outside the gene matches. CDR3 length equals 18 residues. This CDR3 is CASSQKGLAGATPDTQYF. The CDR3 nucleotides read TGCGCCAGCAGCCAAAAGGGACTAGCGGGGGCCACCCCAGATACGCAGTATTTT.

The chain carries TRBV12-5 and TRBJ1-2; 7 bases agree with TRBD1. Germline V CDR1 and CDR2: LGHNT, FRNRAP. This CDR3 is built from 16 residues. V dropped 1 base and J dropped 6; count of bases not matched to a gene: 11. The CDR3 sequence: CASGLGTSEGANGYTF. For the CDR3, the DNA is TGTGCTAGTGGTTTGGGAACTTCGGAGGGGGCAAATGGCTACACCTTC.